This TCR beta chain is drawn from a study of blood T cell repertoires in COVID-19. Study information: The origin of the acute and convalescent COVID-19 samples was the United States, Italy and Spain. Sample material is recorded as cDNA or gDNA derived from T cells, B-cell-depleted T cells, or PBMCs.

The CDR3 covers 13 residues. V lost 3 bases and J lost 4, with 9 bases in between. Germline lookup yields CDR1 SGHTA and CDR2 FQGTGA. Libraries were prepared by immunoSEQ multiplex PCR; TCRdb keeps only in-frame clonotypes and omits some of them. Altogether just over 650,000 clones are present, 80% to 90% being singletons, with the ten largest covering roughly 0.25%. Sequencing input: peripheral blood. This chain uses TRBV7-3 with TRBJ1-2; D is undetermined. This sequence was found in a woman under 30 with acute or convalescent COVID-19. The chain's CDR3 is CASSFGPSYGYTF. CDR3 coding DNA: TGTGCCAGCAGCTTTGGCCCGTCCTATGGCTACACCTTC.